This TCR beta chain came from a study of blood T cell repertoires in COVID-19. Study-level background: Italy, Spain and the United States were the sources of the convalescent and acute COVID-19 samples.

Germline CDR1 and CDR2: LNHDA and SQIVND (reference sequence). The CDR3 has 16 residues. Trimming took 4 bases from V and 3 from J, leaving 18 bases between them. Only in-frame clones appear in the TCRdb table, and some are missing; sequencing was by immunoSEQ multiplex PCR. The table shows under 150,000 clones, with around two thirds occurring only once. The V gene is TRBV19, the J gene TRBJ1-2; D might be TRBD1 (6 bases). The receptor's source is a woman aged 65 to 85 with acute or convalescent COVID-19. The sample was peripheral blood. CDR3 loop: CASSTRQAFGDYGYTF. CDR3 nucleotides: TGTGCCAGTAGTACGAGACAGGCTTTCGGGGACTATGGCTACACCTTC.